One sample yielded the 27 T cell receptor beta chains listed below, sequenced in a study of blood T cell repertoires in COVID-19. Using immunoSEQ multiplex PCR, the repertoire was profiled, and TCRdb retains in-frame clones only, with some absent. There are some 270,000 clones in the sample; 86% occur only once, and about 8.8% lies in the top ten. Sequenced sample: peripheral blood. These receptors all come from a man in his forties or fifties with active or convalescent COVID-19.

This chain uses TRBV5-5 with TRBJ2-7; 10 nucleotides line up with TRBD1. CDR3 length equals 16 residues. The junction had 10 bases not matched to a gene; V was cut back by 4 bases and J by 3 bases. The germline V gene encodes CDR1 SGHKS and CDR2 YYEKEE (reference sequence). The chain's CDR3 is CASSHSGTGEDYEQYF. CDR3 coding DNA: TGTGCCAGCAGCCATTCCGGGACAGGGGAGGACTACGAGCAGTACTTC. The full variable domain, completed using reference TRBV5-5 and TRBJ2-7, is DAGVTQSPTHLIKTRGQQVTLRCSPISGHKSVSWYQQVLGQGPQFIFQYYEKEERGRGNFPDRFSARQFPNYSSELNVNALLLGDSALYLCASSHSGTGEDYEQYFGPGTRLTVT.

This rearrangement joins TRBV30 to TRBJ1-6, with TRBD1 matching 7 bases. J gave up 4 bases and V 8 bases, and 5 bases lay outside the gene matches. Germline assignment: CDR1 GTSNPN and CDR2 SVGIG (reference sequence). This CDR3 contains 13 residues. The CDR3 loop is CARGGQYNSPLHF. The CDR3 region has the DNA TGTGCCAGAGGGGGCCAGTATAATTCACCCCTCCACTTT.

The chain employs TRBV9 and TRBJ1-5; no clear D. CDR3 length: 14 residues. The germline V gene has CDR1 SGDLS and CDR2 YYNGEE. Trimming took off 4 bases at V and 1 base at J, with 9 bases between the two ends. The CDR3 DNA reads TGTGCCAGCAGCCTTACGGGAAGCAATCAGCCCCAGCATTTT. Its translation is CASSLTGSNQPQHF.

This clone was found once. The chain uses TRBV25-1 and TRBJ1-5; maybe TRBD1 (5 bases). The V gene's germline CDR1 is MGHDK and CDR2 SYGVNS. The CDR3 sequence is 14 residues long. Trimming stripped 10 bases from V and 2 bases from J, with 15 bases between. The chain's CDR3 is CAIPQGRGNQPQHF. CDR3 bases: TGTGCCATCCCCCAGGGCCGGGGCAATCAGCCCCAGCATTTT.

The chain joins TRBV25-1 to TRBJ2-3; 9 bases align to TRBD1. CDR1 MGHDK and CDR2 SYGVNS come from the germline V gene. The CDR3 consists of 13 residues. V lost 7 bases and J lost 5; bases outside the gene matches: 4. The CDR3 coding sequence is TGTGCCAGCAACAGGGGGCTGGGAGATACGCAGTATTTT. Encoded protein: CASNRGLGDTQYF.

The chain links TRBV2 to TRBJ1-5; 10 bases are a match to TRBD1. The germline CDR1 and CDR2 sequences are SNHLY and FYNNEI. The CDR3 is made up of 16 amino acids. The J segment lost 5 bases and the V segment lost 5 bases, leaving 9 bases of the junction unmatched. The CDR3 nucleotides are TGTGCCAGCAGTAAAAAACTGGGACAGGGGTATCAGCCCCAGCATTTT. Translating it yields CASSKKLGQGYQPQHF.

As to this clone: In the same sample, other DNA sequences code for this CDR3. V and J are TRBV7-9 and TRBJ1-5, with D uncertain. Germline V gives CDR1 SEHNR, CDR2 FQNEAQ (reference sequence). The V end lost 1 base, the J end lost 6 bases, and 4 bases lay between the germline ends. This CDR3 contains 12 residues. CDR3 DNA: TGTGCCAGCAGCTTAGGCGGTCAGCCCCAGCATTTT. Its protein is CASSLGGQPQHF.

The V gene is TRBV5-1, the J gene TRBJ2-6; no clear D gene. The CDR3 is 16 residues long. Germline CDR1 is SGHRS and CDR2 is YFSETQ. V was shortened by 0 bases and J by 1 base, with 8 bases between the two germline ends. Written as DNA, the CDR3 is TGCGCCAGCAGCTTGGATTTTTCGTCTGGGGCCAACGTCCTGACTTTC. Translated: CASSLDFSSGANVLTF.

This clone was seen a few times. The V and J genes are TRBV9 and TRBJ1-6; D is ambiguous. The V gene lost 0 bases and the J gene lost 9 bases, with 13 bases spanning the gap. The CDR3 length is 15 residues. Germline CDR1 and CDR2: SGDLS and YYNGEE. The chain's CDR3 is CASSVEGLSGSPLHF. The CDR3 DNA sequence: TGTGCCAGCAGCGTAGAAGGACTTTCGGGTTCACCCCTCCACTTT.

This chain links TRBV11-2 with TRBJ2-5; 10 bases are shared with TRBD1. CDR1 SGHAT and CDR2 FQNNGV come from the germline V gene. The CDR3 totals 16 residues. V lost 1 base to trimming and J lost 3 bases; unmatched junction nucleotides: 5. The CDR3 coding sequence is TGTGCCAGCAGCTTAGCCTCCGGGACAGGGGAAGAGACCCAGTACTTC. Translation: CASSLASGTGEETQYF.

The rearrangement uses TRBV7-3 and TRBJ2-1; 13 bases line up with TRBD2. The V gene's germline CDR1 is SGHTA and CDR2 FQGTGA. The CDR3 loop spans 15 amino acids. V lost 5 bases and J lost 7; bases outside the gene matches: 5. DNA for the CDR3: TGTGCCAGCAGCCCGGGACTAGCGGGAAGAAATGAGCAGTTCTTC. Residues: CASSPGLAGRNEQFF.

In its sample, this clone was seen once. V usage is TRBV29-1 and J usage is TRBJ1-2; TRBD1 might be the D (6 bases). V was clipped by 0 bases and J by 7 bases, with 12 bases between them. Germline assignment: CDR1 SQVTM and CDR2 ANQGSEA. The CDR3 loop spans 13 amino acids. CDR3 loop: CSVEEGVGGGYTF. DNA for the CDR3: TGCAGCGTTGAAGAAGGGGTAGGGGGTGGCTACACCTTC. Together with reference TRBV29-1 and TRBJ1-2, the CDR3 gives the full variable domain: SAVISQKPSRDICQRGTSLTIQCQVDSQVTMMFWYRQQPGQSLTLIATANQGSEATYESGFVIDKFPISRPNLTFSTLTVSNMSPEDSSIYLCSVEEGVGGGYTFGSGTRLTVV.

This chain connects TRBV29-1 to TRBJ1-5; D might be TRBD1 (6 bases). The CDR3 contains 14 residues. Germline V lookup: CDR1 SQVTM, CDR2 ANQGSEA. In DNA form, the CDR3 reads TGCAGAGACCCCTCGAGGGGGAGCGATCAGCCCCAGCATTTT. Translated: CRDPSRGSDQPQHF.

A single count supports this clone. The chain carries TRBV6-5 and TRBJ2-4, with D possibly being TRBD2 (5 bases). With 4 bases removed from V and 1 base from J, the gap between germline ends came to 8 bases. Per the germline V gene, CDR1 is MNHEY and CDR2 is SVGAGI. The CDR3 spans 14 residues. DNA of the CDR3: TGTGCCAGCAGTTCGGGAAATGCCAAAAACATTCAGTACTTC. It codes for CASSSGNAKNIQYF.

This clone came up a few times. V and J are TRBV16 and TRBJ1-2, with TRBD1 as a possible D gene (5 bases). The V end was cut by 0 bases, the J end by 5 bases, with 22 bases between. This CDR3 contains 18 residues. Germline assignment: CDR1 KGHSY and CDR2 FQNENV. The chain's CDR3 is CASSQSKGLGPNVYGYTF. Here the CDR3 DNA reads TGTGCCAGCAGCCAATCGAAGGGCCTGGGGCCGAATGTTTATGGCTACACCTTC.

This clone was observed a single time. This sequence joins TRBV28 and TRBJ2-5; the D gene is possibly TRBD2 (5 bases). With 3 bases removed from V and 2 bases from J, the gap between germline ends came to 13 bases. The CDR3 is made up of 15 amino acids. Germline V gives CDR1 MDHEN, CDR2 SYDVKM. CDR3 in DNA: TGTGCCAGCAGTTTCAACTGGAGGACTCAAGAGACCCAGTACTTC. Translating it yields CASSFNWRTQETQYF.

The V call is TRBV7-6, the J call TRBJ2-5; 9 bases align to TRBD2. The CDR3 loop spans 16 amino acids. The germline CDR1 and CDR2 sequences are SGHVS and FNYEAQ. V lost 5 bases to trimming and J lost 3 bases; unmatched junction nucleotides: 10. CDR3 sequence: CASSTLAGVGKETQYF. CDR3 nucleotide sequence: TGTGCCAGCAGCACATTAGCGGGGGTTGGAAAAGAGACCCAGTACTTC.

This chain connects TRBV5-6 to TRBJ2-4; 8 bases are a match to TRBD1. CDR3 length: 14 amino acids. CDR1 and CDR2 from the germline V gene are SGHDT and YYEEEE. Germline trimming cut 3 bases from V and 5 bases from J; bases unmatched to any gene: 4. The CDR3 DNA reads TGTGCCAGCAGCTCCCGGGGACAGGAAAACATTCAGTACTTC. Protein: CASSSRGQENIQYF.

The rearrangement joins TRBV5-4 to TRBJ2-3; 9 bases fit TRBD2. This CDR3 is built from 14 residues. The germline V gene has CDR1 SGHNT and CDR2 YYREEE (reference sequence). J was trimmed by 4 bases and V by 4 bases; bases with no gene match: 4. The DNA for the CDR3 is TGTGCCAGCAGCCCGGGACTAGCACCAGATACGCAGTATTTT. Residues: CASSPGLAPDTQYF.

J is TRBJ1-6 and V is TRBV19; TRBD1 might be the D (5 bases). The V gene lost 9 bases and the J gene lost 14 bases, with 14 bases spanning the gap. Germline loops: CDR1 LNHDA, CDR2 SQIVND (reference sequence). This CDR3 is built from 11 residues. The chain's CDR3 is CASHSGVALHF. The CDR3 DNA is TGTGCCAGCCATTCGGGGGTTGCCCTCCACTTT. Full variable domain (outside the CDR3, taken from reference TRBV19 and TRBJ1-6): DGGITQSPKYLFRKEGQNVTLSCEQNLNHDAMYWYRQDPGQGLRLIYYSQIVNDFQKGDIAEGYSVSREKKESFPLTVTSAQKNPTAFYLCASHSGVALHFGNGTRLTVT.

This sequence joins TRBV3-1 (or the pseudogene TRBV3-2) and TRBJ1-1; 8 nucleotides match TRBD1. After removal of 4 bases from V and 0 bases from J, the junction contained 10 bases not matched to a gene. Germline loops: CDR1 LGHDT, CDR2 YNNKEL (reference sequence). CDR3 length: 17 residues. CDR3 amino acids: CASSPEDREWMNTEAFF. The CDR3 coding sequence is TGTGCCAGCAGCCCAGAGGACAGGGAGTGGATGAACACTGAAGCTTTCTTT.

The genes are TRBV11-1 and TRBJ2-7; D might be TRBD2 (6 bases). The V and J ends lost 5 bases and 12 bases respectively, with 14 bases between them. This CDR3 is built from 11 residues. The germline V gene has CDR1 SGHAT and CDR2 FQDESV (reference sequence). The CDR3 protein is CASSPGTGAYF. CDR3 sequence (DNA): TGTGCCAGCAGCCCCGGGACTGGAGCGTACTTC. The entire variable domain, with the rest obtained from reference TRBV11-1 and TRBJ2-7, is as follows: EAEVAQSPRYKITEKSQAVAFWCDPISGHATLYWYRQILGQGPELLVQFQDESVVDDSQLPKDRFSAERLKGVDSTLKIQPAELGDSAMYLCASSPGTGAYFGPGTRLTVT.

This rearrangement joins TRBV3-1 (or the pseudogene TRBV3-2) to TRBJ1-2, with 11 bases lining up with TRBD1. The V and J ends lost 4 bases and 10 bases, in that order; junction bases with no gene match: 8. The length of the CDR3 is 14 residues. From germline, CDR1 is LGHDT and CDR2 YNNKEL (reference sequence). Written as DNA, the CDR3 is TGTGCCAGCAGCCTCGTGGGACAGGGGGTTGACTACACCTTC. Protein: CASSLVGQGVDYTF.

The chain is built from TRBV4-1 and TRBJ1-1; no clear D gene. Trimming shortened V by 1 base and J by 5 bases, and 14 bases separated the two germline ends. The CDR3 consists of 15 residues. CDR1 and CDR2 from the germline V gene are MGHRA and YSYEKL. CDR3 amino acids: CASSQGQQRRTEAFF. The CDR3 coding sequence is TGCGCCAGCAGCCAAGGCCAGCAAAGGCGGACTGAAGCTTTCTTT.

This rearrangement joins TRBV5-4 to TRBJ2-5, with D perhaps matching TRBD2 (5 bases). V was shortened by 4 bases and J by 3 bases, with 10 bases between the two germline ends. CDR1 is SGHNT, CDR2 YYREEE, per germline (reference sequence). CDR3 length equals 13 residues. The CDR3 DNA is TGTGCCAGCAGCCTCCGGGATGAAGAGACCCAGTACTTC. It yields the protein CASSLRDEETQYF. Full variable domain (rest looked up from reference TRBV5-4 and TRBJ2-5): ETGVTQSPTHLIKTRGQQVTLRCSSQSGHNTVSWYQQALGQGPQFIFQYYREEENGRGNFPPRFSGLQFPNYSSELNVNALELDDSALYLCASSLRDEETQYFGPGTRLLVL.

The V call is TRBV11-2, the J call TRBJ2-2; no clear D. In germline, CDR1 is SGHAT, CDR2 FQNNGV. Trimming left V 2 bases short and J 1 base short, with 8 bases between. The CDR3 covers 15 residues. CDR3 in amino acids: CASSLTQMNTGELFF. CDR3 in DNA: TGTGCCAGCAGCTTAACACAAATGAACACCGGGGAGCTGTTTTTT.

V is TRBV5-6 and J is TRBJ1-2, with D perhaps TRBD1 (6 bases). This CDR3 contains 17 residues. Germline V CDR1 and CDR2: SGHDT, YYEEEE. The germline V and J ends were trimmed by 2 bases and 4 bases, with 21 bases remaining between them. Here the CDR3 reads CASSFAQRQEKTYGYTF. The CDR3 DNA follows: TGTGCCAGCAGCTTCGCCCAACGACAGGAAAAGACCTATGGCTACACCTTC.